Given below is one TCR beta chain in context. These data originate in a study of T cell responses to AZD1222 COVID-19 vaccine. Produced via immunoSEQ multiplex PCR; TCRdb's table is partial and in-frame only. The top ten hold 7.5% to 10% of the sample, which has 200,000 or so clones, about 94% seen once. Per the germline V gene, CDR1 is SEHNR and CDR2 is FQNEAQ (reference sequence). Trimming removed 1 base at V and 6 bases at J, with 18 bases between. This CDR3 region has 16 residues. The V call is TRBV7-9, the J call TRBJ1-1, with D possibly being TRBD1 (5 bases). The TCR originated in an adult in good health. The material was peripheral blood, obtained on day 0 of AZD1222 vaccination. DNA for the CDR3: TGTGCCAGCAGCTTAGTATATAGGGACGGAGGTCCTGAAGCTTTCTTT. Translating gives CASSLVYRDGGPEAFF.